This TCR beta chain was sequenced in a study of shared clonotypes between healthy human individuals. Study at large: Two women and three men aged 18 to 49 made up the donors. Each donor contributed plates that comprised three CD4 naive, three CD4 memory, two CD8 naive and one CD8 memory. General observations from the study: Enrolling few donors narrowed the genetic and exposure-history diversity that was represented.

Positively selected for CCR7, the CD45RO-negative cells used as naive CD8 cells excluded terminally differentiated effector memory CD45RA+ cells. Healthy HIV-negative adults without recent acute infections or vaccinations served as donors. Data came from immunoSEQ multiplex PCR; TCRdb stores just in-frame clones and leaves some out. Among under 2,000,000 clones listed, about 95% were seen once. Germline-derived CDR1 and CDR2 are ENHRY and SYGVKD. The CDR3 spans 16 residues. Trimming stripped 2 bases from V and 2 bases from J, with 15 bases between. Regarding this clone: Its antigen is as yet unknown.

The source of this sequence is a man between 18 and 35 years old in good health. The chain has TRBV10-3 and TRBJ1-2; TRBD1 might be the D (6 bases). Sequencing was performed on naive CD8+ T cells sorted from blood. The CDR3 DNA reads TGTGCCATCAGTGAGGGCAGGGGCTATTTAAACTATGGCTACACCTTC. Translating gives CAISEGRGYLNYGYTF.